These T cell receptor beta chains were read from a single sample in a study of shared T cell receptors in the human thymus. Sequencing was performed with immunoSEQ multiplex PCR; in TCRdb, only in-frame clones are kept and a portion is missing. The data show hundreds of thousands of clones, approximately 89% seen once. This sample also belongs to another study, concerning human thymus T cells.

Sequencing was done on a sample of thymocytes. These receptors all stem from a boy younger than two with a congenital heart defect. The CDR3 runs from the conserved cysteine through the conserved F or W. The D gene is left open where the match is weak. Size tells how often a clone was seen (once, few, many) or the class of an expanded clone, and some rows leave it out.

>TRBV5-4|TRBJ2-7|.|.
TGTGCCAGCAGCTTGGTAAACGGGGGGCCTCCCTACGAGCAGTACTTC
CASSLVNGGPPYEQYF
>TRBV4-3|TRBJ2-3|TRBD2|.
TGCGCCAGCAGCCAGGCCGGGACTAGCGGCACAGATACGCAGTATTTT
CASSQAGTSGTDTQYF
>TRBV5-8|TRBJ2-7|.|.
TGTGCCAGCAGCTCCTTATACGAGCAGTACTTC
CASSSLYEQYF
>TRBV28|TRBJ1-2|.|.
TGTGCCAGCAGCCCAACAGGGAACTATGGCTACACCTTC
CASSPTGNYGYTF
>TRBV27|TRBJ2-7|TRBD2|once
TGTGCCAGCAGTTTATCTAGCGGGAGGCCCCGAGCCTACGAGCAGTACTTC
CASSLSSGRPRAYEQYF
>TRBV5-4|TRBJ2-7|TRBD2|.
TGTGCCAGCAGCTTGGGGCTAGCGGGGGTCAACGAGCAGTACTTC
CASSLGLAGVNEQYF
>TRBV4-3|TRBJ1-3|.|.
TGCGCCAGCAGCCAAGAGGAGGGTAGTGGAAACACCATATATTTT
CASSQEEGSGNTIYF
>TRBV14|TRBJ2-2|TRBD2|.
TGTGCCAGCAGCCTCGGGGGAGGGCCCCTCACCGGGGAGCTGTTTTTT
CASSLGGGPLTGELFF
>TRBV6-6|TRBJ1-2|.|.
TGTGCCAGCAGCCCCCTTACCAGGGGCTACACCTTC
CASSPLTRGYTF
>TRBV6-1|TRBJ1-6|.|.
TGTGCCAGCAGTGAAAGGGACTCTCGGGGAATGGGCTATAATTCACCCCTCCACTTT
CASSERDSRGMGYNSPLHF
>TRBV19|TRBJ1-5|.|.
TGTGCCAGTAGTCCTCTGACAGGAGACCTCATCCGAGGCGGCAATCAGCCCCAGCATTTT
CASSPLTGDLIRGGNQPQHF
>TRBV28|TRBJ2-7|.|.
TGTGCCAGCTCCCTCCGGGGCAGGGGAGTCCACGAGCAGTACTTC
CASSLRGRGVHEQYF
>TRBV4-3|TRBJ2-1|TRBD2|once
TGCGCCAGCAGCCAAGATGACCCCCGACTAGCGGGGTATAATGAGCAGTTCTTC
CASSQDDPRLAGYNEQFF
>TRBV30|TRBJ1-2|.|.
TGTGCCTGGAGTGGGACAAACTATGGCTACACCTTC
CAWSGTNYGYTF
>TRBV10-3|TRBJ1-2|.|few
TGTGCCATCAGTGAGCCCTACTTCCCATATGGCTACACCTTC
CAISEPYFPYGYTF
>TRBV6-1|TRBJ2-2|TRBD2|.
TGTGCCAGCAGTGCCGGACTAGCGGGAGGAACCGGGGAGCTGTTTTTT
CASSAGLAGGTGELFF
>TRBV4-3|TRBJ1-4|.|.
TGCGCCAGCAGCCAAGACCCCCATGAACCGCAGACTAATGAAAAACTGTTTTTT
CASSQDPHEPQTNEKLFF
>TRBV6-4|TRBJ1-1|TRBD1|.
TGTGCCAGCCAACGGACAGGGCCGAACACTGAAGCTTTCTTT
CASQRTGPNTEAFF
>TRBV7-2|TRBJ1-2|TRBD1|once
TGTGCCAGCAGCTTAGGGGGACAGCCAAACTATGGCTACACCTTC
CASSLGGQPNYGYTF
>TRBV28|TRBJ1-5|TRBD1|.
TGTGCCAGCTCACCCCTCGGACAGGGTTCGATTCAGCCCCAGCATTTT
CASSPLGQGSIQPQHF
>TRBV2|TRBJ2-1|TRBD2|.
TGTGCCAGCACCCTACTAGCGGGAGGGCCCTCGCCCTACAATGAGCAGTTCTTC
CASTLLAGGPSPYNEQFF
>TRBV5-4|TRBJ2-3|.|.
TGTGCCAGCAGCTGGGGGGACAGCACAGATACGCAGTATTTT
CASSWGDSTDTQYF
>TRBV28|TRBJ2-3|TRBD2|.
TGTGCCAGCAGTTTCCCCAGTAGCGGGAGTTCGACAGATACGCAGTATTTT
CASSFPSSGSSTDTQYF
>TRBV4-3|TRBJ2-7|.|few
TGCGCCAGCAGCCAATCAAATCGGGAGATAAAAGACTTC
CASSQSNREIKDF